This section outlines one T cell receptor (beta chain) sequence together with its context. Germline lookup yields CDR1 SGHTA and CDR2 FQGNSA. The CDR3 covers 15 residues. After removal of 2 bases from V and 4 bases from J, the junction contained 3 bases not matched to a gene. This record comes from a study of blood T cell repertoires in COVID-19. Overall study context: There were acute and convalescent COVID-19 samples, and they came from the United States, Italy and Spain.

Under the authors' procedure: Researchers report that nucleated cell counts were estimated from reference gene primer amplification. Clones were read by immunoSEQ multiplex PCR, and TCRdb kept only the in-frame ones, dropping some. V, J and clone size are taken as reported in that table, and D and trimming were inferred from the DNA itself. Altogether a few hundred thousand clones are present, approximately 91% being singletons, with the ten largest covering over 0.7%. Donors were grouped by their self-reported clinical history. A COVID-19 case was met by exposed participants within 2 weeks before study entry.

This receptor was obtained from a woman in her 40s who had been exposed to COVID-19. The sequenced material came from PBMCs or T cells enriched from blood (not recorded which). The chain uses TRBV7-2 and TRBJ1-1, with 11 positions matching TRBD1. The CDR3 DNA follows: TGTGCCAGCAGCTTACCGGGACAGGGGGGCACTGAAGCTTTCTTT. Protein: CASSLPGQGGTEAFF. Filled out from reference TRBV7-2 and TRBJ1-1, the complete variable domain reads GAGVSQSPSNKVTEKGKDVELRCDPISGHTALYWYRQSLGQGLEFLIYFQGNSAPDKSGLPSDRFSAERTGGSVSTLTIQRTQQEDSAVYLCASSLPGQGGTEAFFGQGTRLTVV.